This paragraph covers one TCR beta chain sequence. The method was immunoSEQ multiplex PCR; TCRdb's version includes in-frame clones alone and lacks a portion of them. Among approximately 130,000 clones listed, about 90% were seen once. This CDR3 spans 13 amino acids. CDR1 and CDR2 from the germline V gene are MGHDK and SYGVNS. V shed 1 base and J shed 6 bases, with 9 bases lying between them. The sample comes from a study of T cell responses to AZD1222 COVID-19 vaccine. This clonotype was obtained from an adult in good health. The chain is built from TRBV25-1 and TRBJ1-2; D is unclear. This sample comprised peripheral blood, obtained on day 0 of AZD1222 vaccination. CDR3 amino acids: CASSEWRSDGYTF. The CDR3 region has the DNA TGTGCCAGCAGTGAATGGAGGTCGGATGGCTACACCTTC.